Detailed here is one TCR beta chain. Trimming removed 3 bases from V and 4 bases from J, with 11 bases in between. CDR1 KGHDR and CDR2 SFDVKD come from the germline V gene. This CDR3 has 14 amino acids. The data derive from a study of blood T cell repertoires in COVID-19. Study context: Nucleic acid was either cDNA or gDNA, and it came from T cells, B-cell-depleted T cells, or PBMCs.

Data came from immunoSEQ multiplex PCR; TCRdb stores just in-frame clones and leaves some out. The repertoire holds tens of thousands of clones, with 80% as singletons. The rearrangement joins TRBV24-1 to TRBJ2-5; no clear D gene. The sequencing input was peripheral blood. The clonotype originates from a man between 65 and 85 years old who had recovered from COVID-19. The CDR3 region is CATSDRSLSETQYF. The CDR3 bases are TGTGCCACCAGTGATCGCTCCCTATCAGAGACCCAGTACTTC.